What follows describes a single T cell receptor beta chain. Which antigen it targets is not known. Per-base quality was not reported, and no clone a single base away is much larger than it. The record originates from a study of blood T cell repertoires in COVID-19 (TCRdb year 2020). About the full investigation: Collaborator samples came from the United States, Italy and Spain and covered acute and convalescent phases of COVID-19. The repertoires were released in a freely available public database intended as a resource for research on the immune response to SARS-CoV-2. Where available, HLA class I and class II types were obtained from metadata supplied by the sample provider rather than from assay-based typing. A de-identified subject ID, COVID-19 status, age in years and sex were almost always included in the sample metadata. Samples were obtained from the ongoing ImmuneRACE study (first 160 participants) and from 1,254 subjects provided by 6 global collaborators. Deeply sampled blood TCRbeta repertoires from subjects exposed to, actively infected with, or recovered from COVID-19 were included in the dataset. The prospective study material was composed of cDNA or gDNA derived from T cells, B-cell-depleted T cells, or PBMCs. Broader findings and caveats from the paper: The quantity of clinical and demographic metadata differed by source and by participant and was supplied without curation.

TCRbeta CDR3 regions were amplified from genomic DNA using the immunoSEQ Assay, a bias-controlled multiplex PCR. For the original study's pipeline: The number of nucleated cells in each sample was estimated by amplification of reference gene primers within the assay. Sequence reads were collapsed and filtered to measure the absolute abundance of every unique TCRbeta CDR3 rearrangement. For each sample, productive Simpson clonality was calculated as the square root of Simpson's diversity index over productive rearrangements. What TCRdb holds here is the immuneACCESS table cut down to in-frame rearrangements. Part of the clones is not present; checked against another copy, under half of the missing clones reflect an unresolved V gene, and the others are unexplained. D and trimming come from the DNA, and the V and J calls and clone size come from that table. The sample table lists approximately 240,000 clones, around 84% of them with a count of one. The top ten clonotypes cover over 15% of the sample.

Collaborating institutions collected whole blood in K2EDTA tubes following their own protocols. For TCRbeta analysis, collaborators shipped samples in one of three forms: frozen whole blood, isolated PBMCs, or DNA extracted from either of those sample types. As encoded in the germline V gene, CDR1 is SGHRS while CDR2 is YFSETQ. Relative to germline, V is 0 bases shorter and J is 8 bases shorter, with 9 bases between their ends. The CDR3 goes from the cysteine to the phenylalanine over 13 residues. Only CDR3 DNA is held: 39 bases, read in frame from base 1. The source is a woman aged 80 or over with active or convalescent COVID-19. Sequencing used peripheral blood. The chain is encoded by TRBV5-1 joined to TRBJ2-1; D gene: possibly TRBD2, on 5 matching bases. The CDR3 region has the sequence CASSLAPADEQFF. The nucleotides are TGCGCCAGCAGCTTGGCCCCAGCGGATGAGCAGTTCTTC.